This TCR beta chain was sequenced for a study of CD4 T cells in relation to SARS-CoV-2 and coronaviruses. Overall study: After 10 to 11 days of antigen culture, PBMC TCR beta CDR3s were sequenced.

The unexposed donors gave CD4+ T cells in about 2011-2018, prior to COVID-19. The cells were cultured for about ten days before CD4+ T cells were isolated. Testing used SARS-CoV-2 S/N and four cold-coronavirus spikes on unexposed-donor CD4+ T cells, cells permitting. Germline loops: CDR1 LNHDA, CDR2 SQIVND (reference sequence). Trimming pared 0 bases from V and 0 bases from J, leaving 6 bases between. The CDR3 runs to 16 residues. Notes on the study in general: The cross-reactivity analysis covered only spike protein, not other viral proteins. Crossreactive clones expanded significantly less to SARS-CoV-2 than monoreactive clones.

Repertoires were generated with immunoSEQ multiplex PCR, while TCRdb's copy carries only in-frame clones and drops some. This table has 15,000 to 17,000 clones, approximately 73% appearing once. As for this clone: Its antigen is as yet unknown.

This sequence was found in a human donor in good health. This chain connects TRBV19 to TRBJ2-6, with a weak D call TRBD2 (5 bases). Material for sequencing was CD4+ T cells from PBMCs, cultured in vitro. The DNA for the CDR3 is TGTGCCAGTAGTATAGATGAGGGCTCTGGGGCCAACGTCCTGACTTTC. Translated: CASSIDEGSGANVLTF.